This T cell receptor beta chain was retrieved from a study of T-cell memory formation after mild COVID-19 (dated by TCRdb to 2020 to 2022). Regarding the study in general: Most TCR sequence clusters were specific to one of the two donors. In a couple of donors, T-cell clones that expanded and contracted after mild COVID-19 were tracked by sequencing TCRalpha and TCRbeta repertoires over time. The cohort comprised two young, previously healthy adult volunteers, one female and one male.

Study-level results and caveats: Contracting CD4+ clones turned up mainly in the CM and EM memory subsets, whereas EMRA was where CD8+ clones were enriched. Some responding clones were detected in pre-infection memory, which suggested that pre-existing cross-reactive memory T cells had joined the SARS-CoV-2 response. The study included only a couple of mild cases, and larger cohorts that include severe cases with pre-infection samples were judged to be necessary. From day 15 to 85, contracting clones showed balanced CD4/CD8 phenotypes, whereas a second wave of clones that expanded from day 15 to 37 leaned towards CD4+. Whether the second-wave clones peaking on day 37 were SARS-CoV-2 specific was not confirmed.

For this clonotype: It lacks a known antigen. No much larger clonotype is one base removed from it; base qualities were not supplied.

The sequencer listed for this sample is Illumina NovaSeq 6000. cDNA libraries for TCRalpha and TCRbeta were prepared by 5'RACE using constant-segment primers, with sample barcodes and unique molecular identifiers added. Trizol reagent was used to extract RNA from every sample. Library amplification was performed in two PCR steps, and a second sample barcode and Illumina TruSeq adapters were introduced in the second step. Sequencing of libraries was performed on an Illumina NovaSeq with 2 x 150 bp paired-end reads. The original methods were these. Reads were demultiplexed and collapsed into UMI-guided consensus sequences with migec v1.2.7. Using mixcr v2.1.11, UMI consensuses were aligned to TRA and TRB V and J templates and then assembled into clonotypes. Expanded or contracted clonotypes were those called significant by both edgeR and NoisET, with noise models trained on biological replicates. For edgeR calls, the thresholds were a false discovery rate-adjusted p below 0.01 and a log2 fold-change of 1. PCA with hierarchical clustering of max-normalized trajectories of the 1000 most abundant clonotypes was used as exploratory dynamics analysis. Each responding clone was given a CD4 or CD8 phenotype based on the CD4+ and CD8+ repertoires, which had been sequenced separately. The public reads were run again by TCRdb, first through fastp at Q25 and then through MiXCR, and only productive beta chains were kept. Records with the same CDR3 protein are collapsed into one entry carrying the most frequent genes and DNA. The V and J calls, along with clone size, are taken from TCRdb and not from the paper's own processing. This sample is represented by about 620,000 distinct CDR3 sequences; 18% of them were singletons. The biggest ten clones account for around 11% of the sample.

V lost 0 bases and J lost 2 bases; the stretch between them is 12 bases long. The CDR3 spans 15 residues, from the cysteine through the phenylalanine. The sequence is cut down to CDR3 DNA, 45 bases in frame from base 1. Sequences SGDLS (CDR1) and YYNGEE (CDR2) are obtained from the germline V gene. Ficoll-Paque density gradient centrifugation was the method used to isolate PBMCs. The chain was built from TRBV9 and TRBJ2-7; the D segment cannot be called with confidence. The sequencing input was PBMCs or a T cell subset sorted from them (not recorded which). The TCR originated in an adult woman who had mild COVID-19 (a few samples of this study predate the infection). The sample titles of this study are shuffled in the database, so cell type and time point are left out; the donor was told from shared clones. The DNA sequence reads TGTGCCAGCAGCGTAGACGCCGATCCCACCTACGAGCAGTACTTC. The translation is CASSVDADPTYEQYF.